The 21 T cell receptor beta chains below come from one sample, sequenced in a study of T cells in localized non-small cell lung cancer. Data came from immunoSEQ multiplex PCR; TCRdb stores just in-frame clones and leaves some out. The sample lists tens of thousands of clones, roughly 86% occurring once. The sample was peripheral blood, taken before any cancer treatment. All receptors derive from a female donor of 60 years or more with stage I lung adenocarcinoma.

This clone was seen a handful of times. The V and J genes are TRBV7-3 and TRBJ1-1; 12 bases fit TRBD1. The CDR3 has 16 amino acids. Germline V gene data show CDR1 as SGHTA and CDR2 as FQGTGA. Trimming at V came to 5 bases and at J to 4 bases, leaving 8 bases not matched to a gene. CDR3 residues: CASSPGTGGVGTEAFF. The CDR3 bases are TGTGCCAGCAGCCCCGGGACAGGGGGCGTCGGCACTGAAGCTTTCTTT.

V and J are TRBV11-2 and TRBJ2-7; D possibly corresponds to TRBD2 (5 bases). Per germline, CDR1 SGHAT and CDR2 FQNNGV. Trimming removed 0 bases from V and 3 bases from J, with 12 bases in between. CDR3 length: 15 residues. CDR3 region: CASSLDPSLVYEQYF. The CDR3 coding sequence is TGTGCCAGCAGCTTAGACCCCTCACTAGTCTACGAGCAGTACTTC.

The CDR3 DNA reads as TGCGCCAGCAGCTTCCGGGACAGGGATATCTACACCTTC. This translates into CASSFRDRDIYTF. The chain is built from TRBV5-1 and TRBJ1-2, with 9 bases matching TRBD1. CDR1 is SGHRS, CDR2 YFSETQ, per germline. Trimming cost V 2 bases and J 10 bases; bases outside gene matches: 6. The CDR3 runs to 13 residues.

This clone has only one observation. The rearrangement joins TRBV7-9 to TRBJ1-2; D gene uncertain. The CDR3 runs 14 residues. The germline V gene has CDR1 SEHNR and CDR2 FQNEAQ (reference sequence). The V end was cut by 5 bases, the J end by 7 bases, with 17 bases between. The CDR3 nucleotides are TGTGCCAGCAGCCCCAAAGGTGCGGTGGCTGGCTACACCTTC. Its protein is CASSPKGAVAGYTF.

J is TRBJ1-4 and V is TRBV12-5; 7 nucleotides line up with TRBD1. The V segment lost 5 bases and the J segment 8 bases; nucleotides outside the gene matches: 14. Germline values: CDR1 LGHNT, CDR2 FRNRAP. The CDR3 loop spans 16 amino acids. CDR3: CASGPATGAQKEKLFF. In DNA form, the CDR3 reads TGTGCTAGTGGTCCGGCAACAGGGGCGCAGAAAGAAAAACTGTTTTTT.

This chain uses TRBV5-1 with TRBJ2-3; D might be TRBD1 or TRBD2, each matching 5 bases. V dropped 0 bases and J dropped 4 bases, with 12 bases sitting between them. Germline V gene sequence: CDR1 SGHRS, CDR2 YFSETQ. CDR3 length: 15 residues. The CDR3 loop is CASSLVGTRADTQYF. CDR3 nucleotide sequence: TGCGCCAGCAGCTTGGTAGGGACGAGGGCAGATACGCAGTATTTT.

This sequence joins TRBV30 and TRBJ2-1; D gene unclear. The germline gives CDR1 GTSNPN, CDR2 SVGIG (reference sequence). The V end lost 1 base, the J end lost 2 bases, and 12 bases lay between the germline ends. The CDR3 loop spans 15 amino acids. CDR3 protein: CAWSDSRRPYNEQFF. DNA of the CDR3: TGTGCCTGGAGTGACAGCCGCCGCCCCTACAATGAGCAGTTCTTC.

This chain joins TRBV9 and TRBJ2-6; possible D gene TRBD1, 5 bases. Per the germline V gene, CDR1 is SGDLS and CDR2 is YYNGEE. Trimming cost V 7 bases and J 0 bases, with 11 bases left between them. The CDR3 loop spans 15 amino acids. CDR3 nucleotides: TGTGCCAGCGGTAGGGGAAGCTCTGGGGCCAACGTCCTGACTTTC. Translated: CASGRGSSGANVLTF.

The V and J genes are TRBV5-1 and TRBJ2-7, with D perhaps matching TRBD1 or TRBD2 (7 bases each). The CDR3 extends over 15 amino acids. Germline V gene data show CDR1 as SGHRS and CDR2 as YFSETQ. The V and J ends lost 0 bases and 3 bases respectively, with 13 bases between them. The CDR3 DNA follows: TGCGCCAGCAGCTTGGTGTCAGGGGGGGACTACGAGCAGTACTTC. This sequence encodes CASSLVSGGDYEQYF.

The chain recombines TRBV6-1 with TRBJ1-2, with a possible D match to TRBD1 (5 bases). The CDR3 runs 14 residues. Germline lookup yields CDR1 MNHNS and CDR2 SASEGT. Trimming removed 5 bases at V and 3 bases at J, with 13 bases between. The CDR3 spells CASSSRDRDYGYTF. The CDR3 region has the DNA TGTGCCAGCAGTTCAAGGGACCGGGACTATGGCTACACCTTC.

The J gene is TRBJ1-5, the V gene TRBV6-5; 9 bases agree with TRBD1. Germline V gene data show CDR1 as MNHEY and CDR2 as SVGAGI. The CDR3 loop spans 14 amino acids. J lost 4 bases, V lost 5 bases, and 3 bases had no gene match. CDR3 residues: CASSDRGRNQPQHF. The CDR3 DNA is TGTGCCAGCAGTGACAGGGGGAGGAATCAGCCCCAGCATTTT.

V usage is TRBV29-1 and J usage is TRBJ1-1, with D perhaps matching TRBD1 (5 bases). From germline, CDR1 is SQVTM and CDR2 ANQGSEA. V was trimmed by 3 bases and J by 0 bases, leaving 8 bases between them. CDR3 length: 13 amino acids. This CDR3 reads CSVEQGVNTEAFF. For the CDR3, the DNA is TGCAGCGTTGAGCAGGGCGTGAACACTGAAGCTTTCTTT.

This clone was observed a handful of times. The chain employs TRBV27 and TRBJ2-7; D possibly corresponds to TRBD1 (5 bases). The length of the CDR3 is 14 residues. Trimming cost V 5 bases and J 6 bases, with 17 bases left between them. In germline, CDR1 is MNHEY, CDR2 SMNVEV (reference sequence). In DNA form, the CDR3 reads TGTGCCAGCAGTCCTCAGGGTAGCCGTTCCGAGCAGTACTTC. Translated: CASSPQGSRSEQYF.

This rearrangement joins TRBV21-1 to TRBJ2-1; TRBD2 is the table's D call, not checked against the DNA. TRBV21-1 is noted as a pseudogene. The CDR3 totals 16 residues. The CDR3 bases are TGTGCCAGAGACAGGAGTCTAGCGGGGGTGTTCAATGAGCAGTTCTTC. Translated, it gives CARDRSLAGVFNEQFF.

DNA for the CDR3: TGCGCCAGCAGCTCCGGACAGGTCGGAGAGACCCAGTACTTC. Protein sequence: CASSSGQVGETQYF. The chain uses TRBV5-1 and TRBJ2-5; 7 bases match TRBD1. After removal of 3 bases from V and 4 bases from J, the junction contained 6 bases not matched to a gene. The CDR3 loop spans 14 amino acids. Per germline, CDR1 SGHRS and CDR2 YFSETQ.

The chain combines TRBV10-3 with TRBJ2-7; 8 bases are shared with TRBD1. V lost 6 bases to trimming and J lost 2 bases; unmatched junction nucleotides: 3. The length of the CDR3 is 13 residues. Germline V CDR1 and CDR2: ENHRY, SYGVKD. CDR3: CAIRGTGPYEQYF. Written as DNA, the CDR3 is TGTGCCATCAGGGGGACAGGTCCCTACGAGCAGTACTTC.

This clone appeared a single time. V gene TRBV2 combines with J gene TRBJ2-2; unclear D gene. CDR3 length: 13 residues. The V end lost 10 bases, the J end lost 5 bases, and 14 bases lay between the germline ends. Germline V gives CDR1 SNHLY, CDR2 FYNNEI. The CDR3 sequence: CATSESRTGELFF. In DNA form, the CDR3 reads TGTGCCACCAGCGAGAGTCGTACCGGGGAGCTGTTTTTT.

This chain links TRBV5-4 with TRBJ1-4, with 8 bases aligning to TRBD1. From germline, CDR1 is SGHNT and CDR2 YYREEE (reference sequence). With V trimmed by 0 bases and J by 7 bases, 2 bases remained unmatched. The CDR3 is made up of 14 amino acids. In DNA, the CDR3 is TGTGCCAGCAGCTTGGACAGGGGGAGTGAAAAACTGTTTTTT. Its protein is CASSLDRGSEKLFF. The full variable domain, its missing parts supplied by reference TRBV5-4 and TRBJ1-4, is ETGVTQSPTHLIKTRGQQVTLRCSSQSGHNTVSWYQQALGQGPQFIFQYYREEENGRGNFPPRFSGLQFPNYSSELNVNALELDDSALYLCASSLDRGSEKLFFGSGTQLSVL.

This clone was counted at least ten times. The V call is TRBV6-4, the J call TRBJ2-1, with 11 bases that match TRBD2. This CDR3 has 15 amino acids. The germline CDR1 and CDR2 sequences are MRHNA and SNTAGT. V trimming: 8 bases; J trimming: 4 bases; junction bases outside the gene matches: 7. The CDR3 loop reads CASSRGLADYNEQFF. The CDR3 DNA reads TGTGCCAGCTCTAGGGGACTAGCGGATTACAATGAGCAGTTCTTC.

The chain links TRBV7-2 to TRBJ2-7; 9 bases match TRBD2. The CDR3 loop spans 16 amino acids. Germline V gives CDR1 SGHTA, CDR2 FQGNSA. J was trimmed by 2 bases and V by 3 bases; bases with no gene match: 8. The CDR3 is CASSLVAGVATYEQYF. In DNA form, the CDR3 reads TGTGCCAGCAGCTTGGTAGCGGGAGTAGCGACCTACGAGCAGTACTTC.

This chain joins TRBV30 and TRBJ2-2; possibly TRBD1 or TRBD2 for D (5 bases each). CDR1 GTSNPN and CDR2 SVGIG come from the germline V gene (reference sequence). CDR3 length: 16 residues. V was clipped by 0 bases and J by 5 bases, with 16 bases between them. The CDR3 nucleotides read TGTGCCTGGAGTGTACAGGTCGGCTCGGGGACCGGGGAGCTGTTTTTT. Its protein product is CAWSVQVGSGTGELFF. The full variable domain, with the rest looked up from reference TRBV30 and TRBJ2-2, is SQTIHQWPATLVQPVGSPLSLECTVEGTSNPNLYWYRQAAGRGLQLLFYSVGIGQISSEVPQNLSASRPQDRQFILSSKKLLLSDSGFYLCAWSVQVGSGTGELFFGEGSRLTVL.